This T cell receptor (beta chain) was documented in a study of blood T cell repertoires in COVID-19. Study details: Sites across the United States, Italy and Spain contributed samples from acute and convalescent COVID-19. Sources were T cells, B-cell-depleted T cells, or PBMCs; the material itself was cDNA or gDNA.

V was pared by 5 bases and J by 5 bases, with 8 bases of the junction left unmatched. Germline CDR1 reads SGHNT; CDR2 reads YENEEA. This CDR3 is built from 14 residues. Per the original methods: Nucleated cell counts were estimated from reference gene primer amplification. Sequenced by immunoSEQ multiplex PCR; TCRdb stores in-frame clones only, minus some. V, J and clone size reflect that table, while D and trimming were determined from the DNA. This table has under 150,000 clones, around 84% appearing once. This sequence originates from a human donor in a cohort sampled during active COVID-19. The V call is TRBV11-3, the J call TRBJ2-7; 8 nucleotides match TRBD1. Specimen: peripheral blood. In nucleotides, the CDR3 is TGTGCCAGCAGCCCCCCCGACAGGGGAGACGAGCAGTACTTC. It specifies CASSPPDRGDEQYF.